The text below deals with one T cell receptor (beta chain). Its antigen is not known. This sample was included in a study of early T cells in non-severe SARS-CoV-2 infection. At the level of the study: Chains stayed unpaired after sequencing of bulk RNA from unsorted whole blood. Study results and caveats: VDJdb matching skewed toward anti-spike CD8 responses, missing private and CD4 specificities.

Unique molecular identifier tags were affixed to discrete cDNA molecules. Via MiXCR, TCRdb re-called the 5' RACE reads, giving one row per CDR3 protein. The sample includes about 52,000 distinct CDR3 sequences, around 8% of them seen just once. With 5 bases removed from V and 0 bases from J, the gap between germline ends came to 19 bases. Germline lookup yields CDR1 SGHVS and CDR2 FNYEAQ. The CDR3 contains 17 residues. The source material was whole blood. The rearrangement joins TRBV7-6 to TRBJ1-1, with D possibly being TRBD1 (6 bases). The sequence derives from an adult who was a healthcare worker with PCR-confirmed SARS-CoV-2 infection or an uninfected control (not recorded which). CDR3 loop: CASSQSIIQGMNTEAFF. CDR3 nucleotides: TGTGCCAGCAGCCAATCAATTATTCAGGGGATGAACACTGAAGCTTTCTTT.